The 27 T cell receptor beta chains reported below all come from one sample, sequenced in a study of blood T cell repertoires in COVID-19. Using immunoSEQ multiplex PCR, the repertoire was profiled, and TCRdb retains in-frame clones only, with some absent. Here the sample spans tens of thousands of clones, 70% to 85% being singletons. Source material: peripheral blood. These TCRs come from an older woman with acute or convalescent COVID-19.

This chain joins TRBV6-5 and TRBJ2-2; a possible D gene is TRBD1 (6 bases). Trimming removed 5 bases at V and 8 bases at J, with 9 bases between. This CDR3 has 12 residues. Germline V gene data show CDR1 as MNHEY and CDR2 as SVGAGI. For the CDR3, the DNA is TGTGCCAGCAGTCTCAGGGGAGGGGAGCTGTTTTTT. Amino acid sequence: CASSLRGGELFF.

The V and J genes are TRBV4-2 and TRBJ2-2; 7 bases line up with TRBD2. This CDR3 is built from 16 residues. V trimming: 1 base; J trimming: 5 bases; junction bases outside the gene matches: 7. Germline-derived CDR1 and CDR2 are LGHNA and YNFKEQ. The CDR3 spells CASSQGGLGGTGELFF. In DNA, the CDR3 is TGTGCCAGCAGCCAAGGGGGACTCGGGGGGACCGGGGAGCTGTTTTTT.

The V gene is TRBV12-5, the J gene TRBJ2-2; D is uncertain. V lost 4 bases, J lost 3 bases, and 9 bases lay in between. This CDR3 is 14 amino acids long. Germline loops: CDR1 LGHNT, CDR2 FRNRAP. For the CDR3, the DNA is TGTGCTAGTGGTTCCGACTCATACACCGGGGAGCTGTTTTTT. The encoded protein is CASGSDSYTGELFF.

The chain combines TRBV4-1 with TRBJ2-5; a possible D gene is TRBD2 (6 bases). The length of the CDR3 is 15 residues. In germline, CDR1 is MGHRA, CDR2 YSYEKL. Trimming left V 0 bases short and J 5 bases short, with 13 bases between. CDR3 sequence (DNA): TGCGCCAGCAGCCAAGATGGTACTAGCACGGAGACCCAGTACTTC. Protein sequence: CASSQDGTSTETQYF.

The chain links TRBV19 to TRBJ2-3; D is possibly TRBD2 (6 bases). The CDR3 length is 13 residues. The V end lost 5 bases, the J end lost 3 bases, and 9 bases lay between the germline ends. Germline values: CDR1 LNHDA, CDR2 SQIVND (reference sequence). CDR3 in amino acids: CASSLGGTDTQYF. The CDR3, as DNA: TGTGCCAGTAGTTTGGGGGGAACAGATACGCAGTATTTT.

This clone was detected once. The CDR3 DNA follows: TGTGCCAGCAGCTTGGAAATCGGTCTGAGCGGGACTGAAGCTTTCTTT. Residues: CASSLEIGLSGTEAFF. The gene calls are TRBV5-4 and TRBJ1-1; D is ambiguous. The CDR3 loop spans 16 amino acids. The germline CDR1 and CDR2 sequences are SGHNT and YYREEE (reference sequence). The ends were cut back, 0 bases at V and 5 bases at J, with 17 bases in the middle.

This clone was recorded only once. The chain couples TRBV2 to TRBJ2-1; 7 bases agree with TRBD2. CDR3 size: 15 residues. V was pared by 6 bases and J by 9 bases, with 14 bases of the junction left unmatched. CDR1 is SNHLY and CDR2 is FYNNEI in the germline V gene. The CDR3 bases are TGTGCCAGCAGCCGACTAGCAGGAACGTCGGGTGAGCAGTTCTTC. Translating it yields CASSRLAGTSGEQFF.

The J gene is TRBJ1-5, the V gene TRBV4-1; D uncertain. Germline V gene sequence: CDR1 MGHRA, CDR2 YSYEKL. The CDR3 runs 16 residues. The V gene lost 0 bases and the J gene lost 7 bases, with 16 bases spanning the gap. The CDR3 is CASSQDAPTWPQPQHF. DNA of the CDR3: TGCGCCAGCAGCCAAGACGCCCCAACCTGGCCCCAGCCCCAGCATTTT.

This chain's CDR3 is CASSLAGLRNTIYF. The CDR3 region has the DNA TGTGCCAGCAGCTTGGCAGGTCTCAGGAACACCATATATTTT. J is TRBJ1-3 and V is TRBV5-5, with D unresolved. Trimming cost V 0 bases and J 7 bases, with 11 bases left between them. CDR3 length: 14 amino acids. Looked up from germline, CDR1 is SGHKS and CDR2 is YYEKEE (reference sequence).

The CDR3: CASSQGVTIYF. For the CDR3, the DNA is TGTGCCAGCAGCCAAGGTGTAACCATATATTTT. V gene TRBV3-1 (or the pseudogene TRBV3-2) combines with J gene TRBJ1-3; D is unresolved. The length of the CDR3 is 11 residues. The germline V and J ends were trimmed by 1 base and 10 bases, with 5 bases remaining between them. Germline-derived CDR1 and CDR2 are LGHDT and YNNKEL (reference sequence).

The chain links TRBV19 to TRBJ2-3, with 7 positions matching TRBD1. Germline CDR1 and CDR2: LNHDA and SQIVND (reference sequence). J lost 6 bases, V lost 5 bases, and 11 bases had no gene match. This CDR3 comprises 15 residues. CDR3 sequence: CASSADRSKADTQYF. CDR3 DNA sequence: TGTGCCAGTAGTGCGGACAGGTCTAAGGCGGATACGCAGTATTTT.

The CDR3 protein is CASSKGGGGRQETGELFF. CDR3 coding DNA: TGTGCCAGCAGCAAAGGGGGTGGCGGGAGACAAGAAACCGGGGAGCTGTTTTTT. This chain connects TRBV21-1 to TRBJ2-2; the table's D call of TRBD2 was not tested on the DNA. TRBV21-1 is an annotated pseudogene. This CDR3 comprises 18 residues.

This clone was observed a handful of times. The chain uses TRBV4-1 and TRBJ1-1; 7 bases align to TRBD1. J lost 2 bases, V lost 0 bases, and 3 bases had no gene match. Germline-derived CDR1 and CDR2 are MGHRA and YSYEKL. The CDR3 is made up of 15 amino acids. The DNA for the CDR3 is TGCGCCAGCAGCCAAGATGCAGGGGGAAACACTGAAGCTTTCTTT. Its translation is CASSQDAGGNTEAFF.

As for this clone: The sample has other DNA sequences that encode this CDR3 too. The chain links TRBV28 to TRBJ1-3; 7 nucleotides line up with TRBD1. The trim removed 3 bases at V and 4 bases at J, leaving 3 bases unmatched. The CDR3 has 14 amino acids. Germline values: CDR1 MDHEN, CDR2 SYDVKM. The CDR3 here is CASSFLQGGNTIYF. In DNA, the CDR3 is TGTGCCAGCAGTTTTTTACAGGGGGGAAACACCATATATTTT.

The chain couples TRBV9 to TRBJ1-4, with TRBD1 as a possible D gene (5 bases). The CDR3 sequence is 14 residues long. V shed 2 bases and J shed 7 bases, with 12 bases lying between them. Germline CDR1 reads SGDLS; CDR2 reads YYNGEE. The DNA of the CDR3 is TGTGCCAGCAGCGTCAGTTGGGGGGGTGAAAAACTGTTTTTT. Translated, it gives CASSVSWGGEKLFF. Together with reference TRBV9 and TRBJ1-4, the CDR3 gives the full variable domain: DSGVTQTPKHLITATGQRVTLRCSPRSGDLSVYWYQQSLDQGLQFLIQYYNGEERAKGNILERFSAQQFPDLHSELNLSSLELGDSALYFCASSVSWGGEKLFFGSGTQLSVL.

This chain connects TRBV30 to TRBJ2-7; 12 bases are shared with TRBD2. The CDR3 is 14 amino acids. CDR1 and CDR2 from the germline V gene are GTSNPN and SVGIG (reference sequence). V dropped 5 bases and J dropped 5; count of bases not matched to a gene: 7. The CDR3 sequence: CAWEPSGRGHEQYF. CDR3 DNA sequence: TGTGCCTGGGAACCTAGCGGGAGGGGTCACGAGCAGTACTTC.

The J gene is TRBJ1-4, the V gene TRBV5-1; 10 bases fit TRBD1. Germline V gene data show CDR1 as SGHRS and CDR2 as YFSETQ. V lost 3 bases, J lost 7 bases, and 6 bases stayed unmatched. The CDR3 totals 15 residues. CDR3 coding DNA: TGCGCCAGCAGCTCGACAGGGGGCCGAGGTGAAAAACTGTTTTTT. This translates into CASSSTGGRGEKLFF. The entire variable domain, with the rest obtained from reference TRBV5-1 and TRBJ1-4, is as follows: KAGVTQTPRYLIKTRGQQVTLSCSPISGHRSVSWYQQTPGQGLQFLFEYFSETQRNKGNFPGRFSGRQFSNSRSEMNVSTLELGDSALYLCASSSTGGRGEKLFFGSGTQLSVL.

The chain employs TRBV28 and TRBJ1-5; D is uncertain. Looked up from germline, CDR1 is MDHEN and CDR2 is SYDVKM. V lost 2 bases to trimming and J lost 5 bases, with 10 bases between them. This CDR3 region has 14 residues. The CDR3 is CASSLGIGDQPQHF. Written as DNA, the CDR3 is TGTGCCAGCAGTTTAGGAATCGGGGATCAGCCCCAGCATTTT.

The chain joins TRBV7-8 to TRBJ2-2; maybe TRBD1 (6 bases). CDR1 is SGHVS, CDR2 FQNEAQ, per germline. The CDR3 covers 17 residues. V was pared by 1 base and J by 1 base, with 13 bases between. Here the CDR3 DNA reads TGTGCCAGCAGCTTAGTAGGGGGTACTGGGAACACCGGGGAGCTGTTTTTT. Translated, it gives CASSLVGGTGNTGELFF.

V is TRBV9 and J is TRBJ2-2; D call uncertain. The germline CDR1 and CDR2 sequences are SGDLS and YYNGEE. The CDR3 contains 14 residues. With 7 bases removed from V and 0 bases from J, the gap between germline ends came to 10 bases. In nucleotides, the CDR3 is TGTGCCAGCGCGGCCGTTGCGAACACCGGGGAGCTGTTTTTT. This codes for CASAAVANTGELFF.

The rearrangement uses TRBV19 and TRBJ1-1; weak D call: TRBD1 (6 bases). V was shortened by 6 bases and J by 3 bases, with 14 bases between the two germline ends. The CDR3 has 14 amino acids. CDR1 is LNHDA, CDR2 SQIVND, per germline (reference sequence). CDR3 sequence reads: CASRTGLVDTEAFF. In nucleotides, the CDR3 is TGTGCCAGTAGAACAGGGTTGGTCGACACTGAAGCTTTCTTT.

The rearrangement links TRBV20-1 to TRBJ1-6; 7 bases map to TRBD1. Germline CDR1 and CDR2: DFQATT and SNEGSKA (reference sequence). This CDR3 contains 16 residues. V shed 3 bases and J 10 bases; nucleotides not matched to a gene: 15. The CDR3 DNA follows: TGCAGTGCTAGTGATTTGCTGACAGGGAGTAGCTCACCCCTCCACTTT. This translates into CSASDLLTGSSSPLHF.

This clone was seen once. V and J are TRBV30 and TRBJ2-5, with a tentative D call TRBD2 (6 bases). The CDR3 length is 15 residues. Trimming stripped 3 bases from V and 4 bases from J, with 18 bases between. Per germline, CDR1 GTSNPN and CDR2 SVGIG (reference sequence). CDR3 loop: CAWSTLGAGSETQYF. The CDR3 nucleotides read TGTGCCTGGAGCACCCTTGGGGCGGGGTCAGAGACCCAGTACTTC.

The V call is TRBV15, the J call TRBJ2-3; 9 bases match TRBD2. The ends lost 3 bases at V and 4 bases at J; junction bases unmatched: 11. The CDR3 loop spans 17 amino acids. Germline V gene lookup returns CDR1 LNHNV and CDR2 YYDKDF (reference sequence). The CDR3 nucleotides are TGTGCCACCAGCAGGAGATACGGGACTAGCACCCCAGATACGCAGTATTTT. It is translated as CATSRRYGTSTPDTQYF.

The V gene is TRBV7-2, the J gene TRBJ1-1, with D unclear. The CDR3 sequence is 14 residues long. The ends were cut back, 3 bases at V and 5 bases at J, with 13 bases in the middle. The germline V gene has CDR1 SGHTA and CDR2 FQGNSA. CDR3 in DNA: TGTGCCAGCAGCTTCGCCGCGGCGAGGACTGAAGCTTTCTTT. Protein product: CASSFAAARTEAFF.

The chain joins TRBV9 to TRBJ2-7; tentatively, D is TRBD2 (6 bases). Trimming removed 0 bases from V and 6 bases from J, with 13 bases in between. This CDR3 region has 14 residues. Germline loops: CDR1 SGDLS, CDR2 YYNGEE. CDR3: CASSVAETRGEQYF. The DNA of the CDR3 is TGTGCCAGCAGCGTAGCTGAGACGCGGGGCGAGCAGTACTTC.

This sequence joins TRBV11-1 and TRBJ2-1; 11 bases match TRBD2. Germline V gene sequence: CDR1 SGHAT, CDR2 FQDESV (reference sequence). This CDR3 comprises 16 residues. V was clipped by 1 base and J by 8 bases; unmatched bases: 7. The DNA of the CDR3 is TGTGCCAGCAGCTTAGGCAGACTAGCGGGGTCCTATGAGCAGTTCTTC. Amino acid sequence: CASSLGRLAGSYEQFF.